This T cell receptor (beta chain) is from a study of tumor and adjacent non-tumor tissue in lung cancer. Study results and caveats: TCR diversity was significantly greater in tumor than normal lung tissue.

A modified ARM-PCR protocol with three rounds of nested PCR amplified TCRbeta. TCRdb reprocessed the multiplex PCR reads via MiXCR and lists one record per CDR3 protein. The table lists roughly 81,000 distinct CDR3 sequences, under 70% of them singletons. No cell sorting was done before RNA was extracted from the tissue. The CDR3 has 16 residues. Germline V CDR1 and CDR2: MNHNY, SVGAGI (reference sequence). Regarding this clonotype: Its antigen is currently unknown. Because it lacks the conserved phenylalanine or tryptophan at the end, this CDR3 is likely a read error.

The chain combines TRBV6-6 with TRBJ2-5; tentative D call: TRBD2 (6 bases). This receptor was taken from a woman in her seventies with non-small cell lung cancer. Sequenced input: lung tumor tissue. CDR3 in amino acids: CASSYQGNSDRETQYL. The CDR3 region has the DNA TGTGCCAGCAGTTATCAAGGCAACTCGGATCGGGAGACACAGTACTTA.